The 8 T cell receptor beta chains given below trace back to one sample, sequenced in a study of cytomegalovirus exposure and HLA in healthy donors. A multiplex PCR was run with 60 Vbeta primers and 13 Jbeta primers. Profiling relied on immunoSEQ multiplex PCR, and the TCRdb table lists in-frame clones only, not all of them. The sample holds approximately 180,000 clones, approximately 70% seen once. Sequenced material: PBMCs. These receptors originate from a woman under 40 in good health and CMV-seronegative.

This clone was observed once. A read error may account for a junction end that differs from germline. The chain links TRBV6-4 to TRBJ2-3, with D perhaps TRBD1 (5 bases). This CDR3 contains 13 residues. The germline V gene has CDR1 MRHNA and CDR2 SNTAGT. The CDR3 nucleotides read TGTGCCAGCAGTGACTCAGTCACAGGTACGCAGTATTTT. This translates into CASSDSVTGTQYF.

V usage is TRBV20-1 and J usage is TRBJ1-2, with D perhaps TRBD1 (5 bases). The V gene's germline CDR1 is DFQATT and CDR2 SNEGSKA (reference sequence). The CDR3 totals 11 residues. CDR3 DNA sequence: TGCTCCCCAGGGAGGGACTATGGCTACACCTTC. It yields the protein CSPGRDYGYTF.

The chain joins TRBV15 to TRBJ1-3; tentatively, D is TRBD1 (5 bases). The V gene's germline CDR1 is LNHNV and CDR2 YYDKDF (reference sequence). The CDR3 is 12 amino acids. Deletions cut 6 bases from V and 8 bases from J, with 11 bases between. The CDR3: CATSDQGYTIYF. CDR3 DNA sequence: TGTGCCACCAGTGACCAGGGTTACACCATATATTTT. Complete variable domain (other parts from reference TRBV15 and TRBJ1-3): DAMVIQNPRYQVTQFGKPVTLSCSQTLNHNVMYWYQQKSSQAPKLLFHYYDKDFNNEADTPDNFQSRRPNTSFCFLDIRSPGLGDTAMYLCATSDQGYTIYFGEGSWLTVV.

This chain links TRBV5-4 with TRBJ2-1; 12 nucleotides match TRBD2. Germline V gene data show CDR1 as SGHNT and CDR2 as YYREEE (reference sequence). Losses at the gene ends were 0 bases for V and 2 bases for J; bases not matched to a gene: 0. The CDR3 has 16 residues. The CDR3 sequence is CASSLGTSGAYNEQFF. In DNA form, the CDR3 reads TGTGCCAGCAGCTTGGGGACTAGCGGGGCCTACAATGAGCAGTTCTTC. Full variable domain (remainder filled in from reference TRBV5-4 and TRBJ2-1): ETGVTQSPTHLIKTRGQQVTLRCSSQSGHNTVSWYQQALGQGPQFIFQYYREEENGRGNFPPRFSGLQFPNYSSELNVNALELDDSALYLCASSLGTSGAYNEQFFGPGTRLTVL.

The J gene is TRBJ2-1, the V gene TRBV19; 8 bases are shared with TRBD2. V dropped 9 bases and J dropped 7; count of bases not matched to a gene: 11. This CDR3 contains 14 residues. Germline lookup yields CDR1 LNHDA and CDR2 SQIVND (reference sequence). The CDR3 region has the DNA TGTGCCAGCCTCTCAGCGGGAGTGGCGAATGAGCAGTTCTTC. This gives the protein CASLSAGVANEQFF.

The rearrangement joins TRBV4-1 to TRBJ1-2; perhaps TRBD1 as D (6 bases). The length of the CDR3 is 17 residues. Germline V lookup: CDR1 MGHRA, CDR2 YSYEKL. The ends were cut back, 2 bases at V and 4 bases at J, with 20 bases in the middle. The CDR3 region has the DNA TGCGCCAGCAGCCAACCTCGGACAGCCCCAACGGGCTATGGCTACACCTTC. Its protein product is CASSQPRTAPTGYGYTF.

The chain couples TRBV5-4 to TRBJ1-1; 8 bases are a match to TRBD1. Germline V gene data show CDR1 as SGHNT and CDR2 as YYREEE (reference sequence). After removal of 4 bases from V and 0 bases from J, the junction contained 5 bases not matched to a gene. CDR3 length: 15 residues. DNA for the CDR3: TGTGCCAGCAGCAGACAGACAGGGGTGAACACTGAAGCTTTCTTT. This codes for CASSRQTGVNTEAFF.

The chain uses TRBV30 and TRBJ1-2, with D possibly being TRBD1 (6 bases). Germline values: CDR1 GTSNPN, CDR2 SVGIG (reference sequence). Trimming took 3 bases from V and 8 from J, leaving 7 bases between them. The CDR3 has 10 amino acids. CDR3 amino acids: CAWRGAGYTF. CDR3 DNA sequence: TGTGCCTGGAGGGGGGCGGGCTACACCTTC. The whole variable domain, filled in from reference TRBV30 and TRBJ1-2, reads SQTIHQWPATLVQPVGSPLSLECTVEGTSNPNLYWYRQAAGRGLQLLFYSVGIGQISSEVPQNLSASRPQDRQFILSSKKLLLSDSGFYLCAWRGAGYTFGSGTRLTVV.